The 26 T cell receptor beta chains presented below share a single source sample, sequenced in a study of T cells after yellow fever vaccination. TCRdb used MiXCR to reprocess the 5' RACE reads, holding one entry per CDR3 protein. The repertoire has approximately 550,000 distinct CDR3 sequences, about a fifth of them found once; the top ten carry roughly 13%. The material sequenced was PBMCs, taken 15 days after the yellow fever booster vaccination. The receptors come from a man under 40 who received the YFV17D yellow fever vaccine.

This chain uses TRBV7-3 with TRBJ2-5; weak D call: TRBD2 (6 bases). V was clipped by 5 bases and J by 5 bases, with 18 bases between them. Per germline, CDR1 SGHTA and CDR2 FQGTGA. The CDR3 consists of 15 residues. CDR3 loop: CASSQGLELAETQYF. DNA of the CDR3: TGTGCCAGCAGCCAAGGTCTTGAACTAGCCGAGACCCAGTACTTC. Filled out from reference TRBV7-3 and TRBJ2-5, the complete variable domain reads GAGVSQTPSNKVTEKGKYVELRCDPISGHTALYWYRQSLGQGPEFLIYFQGTGAADDSGLPNDRFFAVRPEGSVSTLKIQRTERGDSAVYLCASSQGLELAETQYFGPGTRLLVL.

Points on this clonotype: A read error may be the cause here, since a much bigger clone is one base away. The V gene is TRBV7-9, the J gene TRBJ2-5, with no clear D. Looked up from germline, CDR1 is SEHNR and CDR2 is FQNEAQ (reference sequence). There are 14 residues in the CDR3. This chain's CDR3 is CASSLVPVQETKYF. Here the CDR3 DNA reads TGTGCCAGCAGCTTAGTGCCTGTCCAAGAGACCAAGTACTTC.

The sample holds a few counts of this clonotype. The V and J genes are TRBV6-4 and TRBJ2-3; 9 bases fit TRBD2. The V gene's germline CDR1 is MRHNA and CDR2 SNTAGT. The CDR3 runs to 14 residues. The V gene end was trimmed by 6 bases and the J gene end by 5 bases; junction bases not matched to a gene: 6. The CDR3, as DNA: TGTGCCAGCAGAATAGCGGGAGCGGGAGATACGCAGTATTTT. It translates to CASRIAGAGDTQYF.

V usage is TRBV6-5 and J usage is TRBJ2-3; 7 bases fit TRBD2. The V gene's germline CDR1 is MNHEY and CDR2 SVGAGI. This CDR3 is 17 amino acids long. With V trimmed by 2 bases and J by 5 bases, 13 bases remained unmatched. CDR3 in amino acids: CASSYGGTIGRIDTQYF. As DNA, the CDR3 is TGTGCCAGCAGTTACGGCGGGACTATCGGGAGGATAGATACGCAGTATTTT.

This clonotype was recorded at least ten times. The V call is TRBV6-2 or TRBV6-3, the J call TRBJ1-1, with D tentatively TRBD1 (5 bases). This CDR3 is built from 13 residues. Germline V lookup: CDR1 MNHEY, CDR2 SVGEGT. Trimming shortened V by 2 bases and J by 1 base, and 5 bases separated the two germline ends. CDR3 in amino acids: CASSYQGNTEAFF. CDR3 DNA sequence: TGTGCCAGCAGTTACCAGGGGAACACTGAAGCTTTCTTT.

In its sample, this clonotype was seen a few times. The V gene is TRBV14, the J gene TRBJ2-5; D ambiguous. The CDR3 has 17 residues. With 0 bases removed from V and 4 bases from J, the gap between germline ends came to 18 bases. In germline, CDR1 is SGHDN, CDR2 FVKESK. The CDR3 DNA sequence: TGTGCCAGCAGCCAAGAGTCCCTACATGTATTAAGAGAGACCCAGTACTTC. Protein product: CASSQESLHVLRETQYF.

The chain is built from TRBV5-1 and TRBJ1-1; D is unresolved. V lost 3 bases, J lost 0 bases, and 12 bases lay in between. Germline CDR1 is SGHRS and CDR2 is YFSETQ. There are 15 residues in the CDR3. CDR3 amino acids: CASSSSSGMNTEAFF. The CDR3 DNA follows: TGCGCCAGCAGCTCCAGCAGCGGAATGAACACTGAAGCTTTCTTT. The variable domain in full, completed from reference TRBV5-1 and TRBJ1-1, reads KAGVTQTPRYLIKTRGQQVTLSCSPISGHRSVSWYQQTPGQGLQFLFEYFSETQRNKGNFPGRFSGRQFSNSRSEMNVSTLELGDSALYLCASSSSSGMNTEAFFGQGTRLTVV.

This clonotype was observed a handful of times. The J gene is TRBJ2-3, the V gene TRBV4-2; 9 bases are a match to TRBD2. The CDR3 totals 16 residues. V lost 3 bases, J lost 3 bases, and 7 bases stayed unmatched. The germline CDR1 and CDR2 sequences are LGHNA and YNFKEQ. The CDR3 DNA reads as TGTGCCAGCAGCCAGGGGATAGCGGGAGCAACAGATACGCAGTATTTT. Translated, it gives CASSQGIAGATDTQYF.

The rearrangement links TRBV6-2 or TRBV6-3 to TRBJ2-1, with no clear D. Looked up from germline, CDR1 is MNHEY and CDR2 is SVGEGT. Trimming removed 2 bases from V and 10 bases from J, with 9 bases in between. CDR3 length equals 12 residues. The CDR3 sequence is CASSYPTFEQFF. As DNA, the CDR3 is TGTGCCAGCAGTTACCCCACCTTCGAGCAGTTCTTC.

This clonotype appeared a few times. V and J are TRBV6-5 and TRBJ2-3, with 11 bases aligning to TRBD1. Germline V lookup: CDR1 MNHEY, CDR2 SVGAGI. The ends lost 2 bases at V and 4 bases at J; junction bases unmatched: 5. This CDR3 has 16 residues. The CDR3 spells CASSYKDRGLADTQYF. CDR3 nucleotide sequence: TGTGCCAGCAGTTACAAGGACAGGGGGCTGGCAGATACGCAGTATTTT.

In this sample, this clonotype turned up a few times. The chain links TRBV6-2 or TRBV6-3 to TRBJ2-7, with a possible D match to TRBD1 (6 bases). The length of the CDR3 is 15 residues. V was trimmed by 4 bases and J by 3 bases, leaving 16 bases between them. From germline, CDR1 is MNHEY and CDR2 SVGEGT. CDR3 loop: CASSSARGRGYEQYF. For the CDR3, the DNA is TGTGCCAGCAGTTCAGCGAGGGGGAGAGGCTACGAGCAGTACTTC.

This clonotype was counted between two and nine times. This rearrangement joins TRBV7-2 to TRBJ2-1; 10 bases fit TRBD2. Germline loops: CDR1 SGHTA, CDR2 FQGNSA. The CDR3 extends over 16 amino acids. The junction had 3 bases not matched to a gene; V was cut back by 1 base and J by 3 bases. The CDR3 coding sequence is TGTGCCAGCAGCTTAGTGGAGCGGGAGGGCTACAATGAGCAGTTCTTC. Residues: CASSLVEREGYNEQFF. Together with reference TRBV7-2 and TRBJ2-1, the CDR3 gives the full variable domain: GAGVSQSPSNKVTEKGKDVELRCDPISGHTALYWYRQSLGQGLEFLIYFQGNSAPDKSGLPSDRFSAERTGGSVSTLTIQRTQQEDSAVYLCASSLVEREGYNEQFFGPGTRLTVL.

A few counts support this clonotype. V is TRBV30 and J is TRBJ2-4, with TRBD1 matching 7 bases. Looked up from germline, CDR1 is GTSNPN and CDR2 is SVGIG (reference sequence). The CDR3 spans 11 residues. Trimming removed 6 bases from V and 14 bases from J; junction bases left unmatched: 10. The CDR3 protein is CACEDRLEKYF. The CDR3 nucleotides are TGTGCCTGCGAGGACAGGCTCGAGAAGTACTTC.

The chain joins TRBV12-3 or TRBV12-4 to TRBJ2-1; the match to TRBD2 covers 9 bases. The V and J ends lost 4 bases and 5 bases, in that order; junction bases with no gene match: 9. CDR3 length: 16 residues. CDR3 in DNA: TGTGCCAGCAGTTCCTATATAGCGGGAGTACACAATGAGCAGTTCTTC. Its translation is CASSSYIAGVHNEQFF.

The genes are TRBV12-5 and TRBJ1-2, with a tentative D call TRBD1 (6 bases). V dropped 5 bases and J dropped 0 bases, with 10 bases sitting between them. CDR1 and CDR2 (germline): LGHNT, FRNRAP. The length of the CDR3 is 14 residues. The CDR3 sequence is CASGPDSPNYGYTF. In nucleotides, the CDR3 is TGTGCTAGTGGTCCGGACAGCCCTAACTATGGCTACACCTTC.

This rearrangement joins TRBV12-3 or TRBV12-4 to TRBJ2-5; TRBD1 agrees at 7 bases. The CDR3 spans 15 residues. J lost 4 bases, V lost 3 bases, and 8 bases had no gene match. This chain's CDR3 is CASSFEKTGRETQYF. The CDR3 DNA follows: TGTGCCAGCAGTTTCGAGAAGACAGGGAGAGAGACCCAGTACTTC.

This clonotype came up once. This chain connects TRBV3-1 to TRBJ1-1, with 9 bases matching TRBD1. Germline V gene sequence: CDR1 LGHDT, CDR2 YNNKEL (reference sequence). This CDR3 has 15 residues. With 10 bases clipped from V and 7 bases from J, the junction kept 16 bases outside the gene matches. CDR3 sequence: CATCPRDRVGVEAFF. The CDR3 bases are TGTGCCACCTGCCCCCGGGACAGGGTCGGTGTTGAAGCTTTCTTT.

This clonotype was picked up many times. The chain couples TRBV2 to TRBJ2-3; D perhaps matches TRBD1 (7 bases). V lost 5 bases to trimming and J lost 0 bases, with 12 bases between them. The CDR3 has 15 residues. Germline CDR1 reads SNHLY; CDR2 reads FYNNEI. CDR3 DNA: TGTGCCAGCAGTCTACAGGGGACTAGCACAGATACGCAGTATTTT. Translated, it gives CASSLQGTSTDTQYF.

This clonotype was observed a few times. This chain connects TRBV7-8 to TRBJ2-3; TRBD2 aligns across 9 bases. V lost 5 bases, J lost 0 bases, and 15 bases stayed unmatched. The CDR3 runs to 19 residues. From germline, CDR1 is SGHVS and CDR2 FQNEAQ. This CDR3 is CASSPPEAGGLSSTDTQYF. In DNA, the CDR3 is TGTGCCAGCAGCCCACCCGAAGCGGGAGGCCTCTCTAGCACAGATACGCAGTATTTT.

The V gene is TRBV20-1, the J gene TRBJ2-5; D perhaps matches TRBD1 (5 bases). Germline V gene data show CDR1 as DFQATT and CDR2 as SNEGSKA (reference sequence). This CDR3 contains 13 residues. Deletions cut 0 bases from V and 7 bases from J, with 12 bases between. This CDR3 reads CSARDQGFVTQYF. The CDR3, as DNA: TGCAGTGCTAGAGATCAGGGCTTTGTGACCCAGTACTTC.

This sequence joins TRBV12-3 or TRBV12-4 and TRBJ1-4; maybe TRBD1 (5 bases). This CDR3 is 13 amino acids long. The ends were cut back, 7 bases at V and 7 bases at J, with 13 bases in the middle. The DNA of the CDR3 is TGTGCCAGCAATCGGGGCGGCGGTGAAAAACTGTTTTTT. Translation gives CASNRGGGEKLFF.

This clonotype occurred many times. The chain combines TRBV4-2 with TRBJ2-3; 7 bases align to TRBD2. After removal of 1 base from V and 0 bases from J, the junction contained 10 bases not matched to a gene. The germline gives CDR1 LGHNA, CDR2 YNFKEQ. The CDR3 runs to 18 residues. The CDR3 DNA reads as TGTGCCAGCAGCCAAGCTGGGGTTGGAGCGGGAAGCACAGATACGCAGTATTTT. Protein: CASSQAGVGAGSTDTQYF.

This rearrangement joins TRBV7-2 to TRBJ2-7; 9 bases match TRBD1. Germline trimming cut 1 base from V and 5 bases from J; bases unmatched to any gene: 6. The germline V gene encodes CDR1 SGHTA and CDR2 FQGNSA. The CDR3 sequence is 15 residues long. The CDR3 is CASSLEETGGDEQYF. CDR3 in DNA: TGTGCCAGCAGCTTAGAGGAGACAGGGGGAGACGAGCAGTACTTC. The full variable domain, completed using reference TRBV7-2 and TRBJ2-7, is GAGVSQSPSNKVTEKGKDVELRCDPISGHTALYWYRQSLGQGLEFLIYFQGNSAPDKSGLPSDRFSAERTGGSVSTLTIQRTQQEDSAVYLCASSLEETGGDEQYFGPGTRLTVT.

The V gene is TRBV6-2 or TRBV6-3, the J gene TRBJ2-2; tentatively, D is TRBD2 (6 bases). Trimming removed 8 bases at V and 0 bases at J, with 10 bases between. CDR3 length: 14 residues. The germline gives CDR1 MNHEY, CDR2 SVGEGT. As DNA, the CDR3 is TGTGCCAGCGGGAGGCCCCCGAACACCGGGGAGCTGTTTTTT. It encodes CASGRPPNTGELFF.

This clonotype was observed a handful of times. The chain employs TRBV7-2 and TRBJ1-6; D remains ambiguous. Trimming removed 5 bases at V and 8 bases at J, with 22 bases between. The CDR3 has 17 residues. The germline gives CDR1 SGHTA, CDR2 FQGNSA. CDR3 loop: CASSMEYPRAIDSPLHF. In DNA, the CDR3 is TGTGCCAGCAGCATGGAGTACCCCCGCGCCATTGATTCACCCCTCCACTTT.

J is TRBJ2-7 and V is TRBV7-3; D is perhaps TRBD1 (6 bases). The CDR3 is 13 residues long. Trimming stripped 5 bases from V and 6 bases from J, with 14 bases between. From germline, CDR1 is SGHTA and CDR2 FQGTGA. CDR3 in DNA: TGTGCCAGCAGCGCTCGCAGGGGCGGCGAGCAGTACTTC. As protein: CASSARRGGEQYF.